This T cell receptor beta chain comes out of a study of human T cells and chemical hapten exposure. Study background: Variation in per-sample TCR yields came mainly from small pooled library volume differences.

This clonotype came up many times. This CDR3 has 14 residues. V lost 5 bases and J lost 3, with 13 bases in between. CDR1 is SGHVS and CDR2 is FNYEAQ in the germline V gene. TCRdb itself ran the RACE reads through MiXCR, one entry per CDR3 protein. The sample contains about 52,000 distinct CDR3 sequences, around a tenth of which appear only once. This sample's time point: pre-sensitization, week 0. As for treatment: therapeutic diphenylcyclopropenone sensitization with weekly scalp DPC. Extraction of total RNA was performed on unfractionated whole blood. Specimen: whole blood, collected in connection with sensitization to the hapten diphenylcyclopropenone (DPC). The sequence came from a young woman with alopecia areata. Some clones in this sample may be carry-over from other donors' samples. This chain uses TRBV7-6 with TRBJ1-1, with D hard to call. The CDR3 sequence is CASSLEAVYTEAFF. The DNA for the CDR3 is TGTGCCAGCAGCCTCGAGGCAGTATACACTGAAGCTTTCTTT. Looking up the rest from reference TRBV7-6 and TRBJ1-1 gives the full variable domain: GAGVSQSPRYKVTKRGQDVALRCDPISGHVSLYWYRQALGQGPEFLTYFNYEAQQDKSGLPNDRFSAERPEGSISTLTIQRTEQRDSAMYRCASSLEAVYTEAFFGQGTRLTVV.